The next 32 T cell receptor beta chains were all read from a single sample in a study of blood T cells in healthy people across ages. Combining a sample-barcoded 5' primer with a J-beta primer mix, a second PCR ran for roughly 7 to 12 cycles. One entry per CDR3 protein results from TCRdb running MiXCR on the 5' RACE reads. The table records roughly 1,700,000 distinct CDR3 sequences, roughly 28% of them present only once. The sequencing sample was made of blood. The receptor set was obtained from a woman aged 25 to 39 in good health.

V usage is TRBV24-1 and J usage is TRBJ2-3; 11 bases are a match to TRBD2. The CDR3 is 18 residues long. The V gene's germline CDR1 is KGHDR and CDR2 SFDVKD. J lost 3 bases, V lost 4 bases, and 11 bases had no gene match. The CDR3 loop is CATSDPGPGTSGTDTQYF. The CDR3 DNA sequence: TGTGCCACCAGTGACCCGGGCCCCGGGACTAGCGGAACAGATACGCAGTATTTT.

This clonotype was recorded a few times. The chain's CDR3 is CSVAVANYGYTF. The CDR3 DNA reads as TGCAGCGTTGCAGTAGCTAACTATGGCTACACCTTC. The chain has TRBV29-1 and TRBJ1-2; the D is unclear. V was shortened by 4 bases and J by 0 bases, with 6 bases between the two germline ends. Germline-derived CDR1 and CDR2 are SQVTM and ANQGSEA. The CDR3 totals 12 residues. Full variable domain (outside the CDR3, taken from reference TRBV29-1 and TRBJ1-2): SAVISQKPSRDICQRGTSLTIQCQVDSQVTMMFWYRQQPGQSLTLIATANQGSEATYESGFVIDKFPISRPNLTFSTLTVSNMSPEDSSIYLCSVAVANYGYTFGSGTRLTVV.

V gene TRBV5-5 combines with J gene TRBJ1-5; 7 nucleotides match TRBD1. The ends lost 3 bases at V and 5 bases at J; junction bases unmatched: 2. Germline V gives CDR1 SGHKS, CDR2 YYEKEE (reference sequence). There are 13 residues in the CDR3. CDR3 nucleotide sequence: TGTGCCAGCAGCTGGCAGGGGGATCAGCCCCAGCATTTT. Translation: CASSWQGDQPQHF.

This clonotype was seen ten or more times. V usage is TRBV4-2 and J usage is TRBJ2-7; no clear D. The V end was cut by 0 bases, the J end by 7 bases, with 10 bases between. Germline CDR1 is LGHNA and CDR2 is YNFKEQ. The CDR3 contains 13 residues. CDR3 sequence (DNA): TGTGCCAGCAGCCAAGATTCTAGAGATGAGCAGTACTTC. It specifies CASSQDSRDEQYF.

This clonotype was recorded many times. The V gene is TRBV20-1, the J gene TRBJ2-1, with D perhaps matching TRBD1 (5 bases). The V gene lost 3 bases and the J gene lost 9 bases, with 15 bases spanning the gap. Germline V gives CDR1 DFQATT, CDR2 SNEGSKA (reference sequence). The CDR3 is 13 amino acids. The CDR3 sequence is CSASVFSGAEQFF. The CDR3 DNA reads TGCAGTGCTAGCGTTTTTTCTGGGGCTGAGCAGTTCTTC.

CDR3 amino acids: CASSPRQGNNEQFF. Written as DNA, the CDR3 is TGCGCCAGCAGCCCTAGACAGGGGAACAATGAGCAGTTCTTC. This chain uses TRBV5-1 with TRBJ2-1; 8 nucleotides align to TRBD1. J was trimmed by 5 bases and V by 4 bases; bases with no gene match: 5. CDR1 is SGHRS, CDR2 YFSETQ, per germline. This CDR3 region has 14 residues.

This clonotype came up a few times. This chain joins TRBV27 and TRBJ2-2, with 8 bases lining up with TRBD1. V shed 6 bases and J 4 bases; nucleotides not matched to a gene: 4. The CDR3 runs to 14 residues. The germline V gene has CDR1 MNHEY and CDR2 SMNVEV (reference sequence). The CDR3 coding sequence is TGTGCCAGCAGCCGACAGGGGTGCACCGGGGAGCTGTTTTTT. Its protein product is CASSRQGCTGELFF.

This clonotype was observed a handful of times. The V gene is TRBV15, the J gene TRBJ1-5; no definite D call. The V end lost 1 base, the J end lost 3 bases, and 10 bases lay between the germline ends. Germline CDR1 is LNHNV and CDR2 is YYDKDF (reference sequence). This CDR3 is 15 amino acids long. This chain's CDR3 is CATSRGPLYNQPQHF. CDR3 bases: TGTGCCACCAGCAGAGGACCGTTATACAATCAGCCCCAGCATTTT.

This clonotype turned up a few times. The chain uses TRBV6-5 and TRBJ2-7; 9 bases line up with TRBD1. The end of the DNA fits TRBJ2-5 better, so the J call may be wrong. Germline V gene data show CDR1 as MNHEY and CDR2 as SVGAGI. This CDR3 has 13 amino acids. In DNA, the CDR3 is TGTGCCAGCGGGAGTGACAGGGGGGAGACCCAGTACTTC. Translating it yields CASGSDRGETQYF.

A remark on this clonotype: The germline gene is not matched at one end of the junction; a read error may be the cause. This chain uses TRBV5-4 with TRBJ2-1; possibly TRBD2 for D (7 bases). This CDR3 is 14 amino acids long. Germline V gene data show CDR1 as SGHNT and CDR2 as YYREEE (reference sequence). The DNA of the CDR3 is TGTGCCGGCAGCTTAGAGGGGGGGTACAATGAGCAGTTCTTC. Protein product: CAGSLEGGYNEQFF. The full variable domain, with the rest looked up from reference TRBV5-4 and TRBJ2-1, is ETGVTQSPTHLIKTRGQQVTLRCSSQSGHNTVSWYQQALGQGPQFIFQYYREEENGRGNFPPRFSGLQFPNYSSELNVNALELDDSALYLCAGSLEGGYNEQFFGPGTRLTVL.

To note about this clonotype: This may stem from a read error, because a much larger clone lies one nucleotide away. This rearrangement joins TRBV9 to TRBJ2-7, with TRBD2 matching over 8 bases. V dropped 4 bases and J dropped 2; count of bases not matched to a gene: 8. This CDR3 is built from 15 residues. The germline V gene encodes CDR1 SGDLS and CDR2 YYNGEE. Here the CDR3 DNA reads TGTGCCAGCAGCCCGGGAGGGTCGACACCCTACGAGCAGTACTTC. This gives the protein CASSPGGSTPYEQYF.

This clonotype was seen repeatedly, ten times or more. The V gene is TRBV5-1, the J gene TRBJ1-2, with D perhaps matching TRBD1 (6 bases). Trimming pared 4 bases from V and 3 bases from J, leaving 16 bases between. From germline, CDR1 is SGHRS and CDR2 YFSETQ. The CDR3 spans 15 residues. The CDR3 sequence is CASSPTTGFDYGYTF. The CDR3 DNA sequence: TGCGCCAGCAGCCCTACGACAGGTTTCGACTATGGCTACACCTTC.

This clonotype was counted ten times or more. The gene calls are TRBV5-5 and TRBJ2-5; D may correspond to TRBD1 or TRBD2 (5 bases each). Per germline, CDR1 SGHKS and CDR2 YYEKEE (reference sequence). This CDR3 has 13 amino acids. Between the trimmed V and J ends, which lost 4 bases and 1 base, there was a span of 8 bases. The CDR3 DNA reads TGTGCCAGCAGCAGGGGAGCCCAAGAGACCCAGTACTTC. This sequence encodes CASSRGAQETQYF.

This clonotype showed up many times. The V and J genes are TRBV4-3 and TRBJ1-1; D uncertain. V lost 1 base and J 0 bases, leaving 6 bases between the germline ends. Germline-derived CDR1 and CDR2 are LGHNA and YSLEER. This CDR3 contains 14 residues. CDR3 in amino acids: CASSQAGVNTEAFF. In nucleotides, the CDR3 is TGCGCCAGCAGCCAAGCCGGGGTGAACACTGAAGCTTTCTTT.

This clonotype was seen many times. The chain recombines TRBV12-5 with TRBJ1-5; D unclear. Per germline, CDR1 LGHNT and CDR2 FRNRAP. Trimming took 3 bases from V and 1 from J, leaving 16 bases between them. The CDR3 is 17 residues long. The CDR3 sequence is CASGFKFKESSNQPQHF. CDR3 nucleotides: TGTGCTAGTGGTTTTAAGTTCAAGGAGTCGAGCAATCAGCCCCAGCATTTT.

The sample holds a few counts of this clonotype. The chain recombines TRBV6-5 with TRBJ1-5, with 8 bases that match TRBD1. The CDR3 runs 13 residues. Germline V gene lookup returns CDR1 MNHEY and CDR2 SVGAGI. Unmatched junction bases numbered 9, after V lost 11 bases and J lost 6 bases. The CDR3 sequence: CAAYQGAAQPQHF. For the CDR3, the DNA is TGTGCCGCCTACCAGGGGGCGGCTCAGCCCCAGCATTTT.

This clonotype was counted at least ten times. V usage is TRBV20-1 and J usage is TRBJ2-6, with TRBD2 matching 8 bases. The CDR3 is 17 residues long. Germline V gives CDR1 DFQATT, CDR2 SNEGSKA (reference sequence). Trimming cost V 3 bases and J 0 bases; bases outside gene matches: 7. DNA of the CDR3: TGCAGTGCTAGCGAGGGACTAGGTCTCTCTGGGGCCAACGTCCTGACTTTC. This sequence encodes CSASEGLGLSGANVLTF.

As concerns this clonotype: A much larger clone is a single base away; this may be a read error. This sequence joins TRBV20-1 and TRBJ2-4; D call uncertain. Germline CDR1 and CDR2: DFQATT and SNEGSKA (reference sequence). This CDR3 contains 12 residues. CDR3 coding DNA: TGCCGCCCAAGAGATATGCACAATGAGCAGTACTTC. It yields the protein CRPRDMHNEQYF.

The chain is built from TRBV12-3 or TRBV12-4 and TRBJ1-5; D is ambiguous. V lost 0 bases and J lost 11, with 11 bases in between. This CDR3 comprises 13 residues. CDR3 DNA: TGTGCCAGCAGTTTAGCTGGACCCACGTCCCAGCATTTT. This codes for CASSLAGPTSQHF.

The chain couples TRBV21-1 to TRBJ1-2; the table calls TRBD1, which could not be checked here. TRBV21-1 is noted as a pseudogene. The CDR3 sequence is 15 residues long. The chain's CDR3 is CASSITWGSNYGYTF. CDR3 coding DNA: TGTGCCAGCAGCATTACATGGGGTTCTAACTATGGCTACACCTTC.

This clonotype is a singleton in its sample. With a much larger clone just one base away, this may be a read error. The V call is TRBV6-5, the J call TRBJ1-2; D is unresolved. From germline, CDR1 is MNHEY and CDR2 SVGAGI. The CDR3 sequence is 14 residues long. In DNA form, the CDR3 reads TGTGCCGGCAGTTACAAGGTGGAGAGCTATGGCTACACCTTC. Translating it yields CAGSYKVESYGYTF.

In its sample, this clonotype was seen many times. The chain uses TRBV15 and TRBJ1-2, with D perhaps TRBD1 (6 bases). The CDR3 contains 13 residues. Trimming took off 3 bases at V and 4 bases at J, with 9 bases between the two ends. Germline-derived CDR1 and CDR2 are LNHNV and YYDKDF (reference sequence). DNA for the CDR3: TGTGCCACCAGCAGGACAGGTCCCTATGGCTACACCTTC. Encoded protein: CATSRTGPYGYTF.

To note about this clonotype: A much larger clone differs from this one at a single base, so this may be a read error. The J gene is TRBJ2-5, the V gene TRBV6-5, with D perhaps TRBD1 (6 bases). V lost 6 bases, J lost 11 bases, and 19 bases lay in between. CDR1 is MNHEY and CDR2 is SVGAGI in the germline V gene. The CDR3 is 13 amino acids. CDR3 sequence: CASRLGTFNEQYF. DNA for the CDR3: TGTGCCAGCAGACTCGGGACATTCAATGAGCAGTACTTC.

This clonotype was observed a handful of times. This chain joins TRBV12-5 and TRBJ1-5, with D unresolved. The CDR3 is 12 residues long. V was pared by 5 bases and J by 3 bases, with 5 bases between. Germline values: CDR1 LGHNT, CDR2 FRNRAP. The chain's CDR3 is CASGQNNQPQHF. In DNA form, the CDR3 reads TGTGCTAGTGGTCAAAACAATCAGCCCCAGCATTTT.

The chain joins TRBV15 to TRBJ2-5; D might be TRBD1 (6 bases). The germline V gene encodes CDR1 LNHNV and CDR2 YYDKDF (reference sequence). Trimming took 1 base from V and 5 from J, leaving 29 bases between them. This CDR3 has 20 amino acids. The CDR3 loop is CATSRGSKRQAANWGETQYF. DNA for the CDR3: TGTGCCACCAGCAGAGGAAGTAAGAGACAGGCCGCCAACTGGGGGGAGACCCAGTACTTC.

V is TRBV3-1 and J is TRBJ2-3; D is ambiguous. Germline V gene lookup returns CDR1 LGHDT and CDR2 YNNKEL (reference sequence). CDR3 size: 13 residues. Between the trimmed V and J ends, which lost 4 bases and 5 bases, there was a span of 10 bases. The CDR3 bases are TGTGCCAGCAGCCGCGGCCTGCAAGATACGCAGTATTTT. Its protein product is CASSRGLQDTQYF.

This clonotype turned up a few times. CDR3 residues: CASSLIAGGLQETQYF. The CDR3 DNA reads as TGCGCCAGCAGTTTGATAGCGGGGGGACTCCAAGAGACCCAGTACTTC. The rearrangement joins TRBV5-1 to TRBJ2-5; 10 nucleotides line up with TRBD2. Germline CDR1 and CDR2: SGHRS and YFSETQ. J gave up 1 base and V 5 bases, and 8 bases lay outside the gene matches. The CDR3 spans 16 residues.

The J gene is TRBJ1-2, the V gene TRBV20-1; no clear D. This CDR3 region has 16 residues. Trimming removed 0 bases from V and 2 bases from J, with 16 bases in between. Germline CDR1 and CDR2: DFQATT and SNEGSKA (reference sequence). The CDR3 sequence is CSARDPVHPTNYGYTF. The CDR3 coding sequence is TGCAGTGCTAGAGATCCTGTTCACCCGACCAACTATGGCTACACCTTC.

This clonotype occurred a few times. The genes are TRBV20-1 and TRBJ2-4; D is perhaps TRBD1 (6 bases). The germline V gene encodes CDR1 DFQATT and CDR2 SNEGSKA (reference sequence). The CDR3 is 15 amino acids. With 3 bases removed from V and 13 bases from J, the gap between germline ends came to 25 bases. CDR3 protein: CSASGGARVYNEQYF. As DNA, the CDR3 is TGCAGTGCTAGTGGGGGCGCTAGGGTATACAATGAGCAGTACTTC.

The CDR3: CASSPFGRPKPDTQYF. The CDR3 nucleotides are TGTGCCAGCAGTCCTTTCGGGAGACCGAAGCCAGATACGCAGTATTTT. V usage is TRBV27 and J usage is TRBJ2-3; TRBD2 might be the D (6 bases). The germline CDR1 and CDR2 sequences are MNHEY and SMNVEV (reference sequence). Trimming removed 5 bases from V and 4 bases from J, with 19 bases in between. The CDR3 length is 16 residues.

As to this clonotype: A much larger clone sits a single nucleotide away, making a read error possible. This chain joins TRBV10-3 and TRBJ2-1; 9 bases fit TRBD2. The germline V gene encodes CDR1 ENHRY and CDR2 SYGVKD. V shed 4 bases and J 10 bases; nucleotides not matched to a gene: 11. This CDR3 spans 15 amino acids. Here the CDR3 reads CAISVIAGGDYEQFF. The CDR3 DNA reads as TGTGCCATCAGTGTGATCGCGGGAGGGGACTACGAGCAGTTCTTC.

The chain employs TRBV25-1 and TRBJ1-1, with D tentatively TRBD1 (5 bases). This CDR3 has 17 amino acids. Per germline, CDR1 MGHDK and CDR2 SYGVNS. Trimming removed 6 bases at V and 7 bases at J, with 27 bases between. In DNA, the CDR3 is TGTGCCAGCAGCAATAACCGGGACCTAAATAAGTACGGTGAAGCTTTCTTT. Residues: CASSNNRDLNKYGEAFF.